Below, one T cell receptor (beta chain) is given with its context. Its antigen is unidentified. The entry originates in a study of long-term antiretroviral therapy in people with HIV. At the survey level, the v3.0 immunoSEQ assay was run. Repertoires were generated with immunoSEQ multiplex PCR, while TCRdb's copy carries only in-frame clones and drops some. In the table there are some 20,000 clones, about 91% of which are singletons. Germline CDR1 MGHRA, CDR2 YSYEKL. The CDR3 length is 16 residues. The J segment lost 3 bases and the V segment lost 4 bases, leaving 7 bases of the junction unmatched. Findings and caveats of the study: Clones that expanded before ART (that is, prior to treatment) dominated the repertoire at all time points.

V gene TRBV4-1 combines with J gene TRBJ2-2; TRBD2 aligns across 8 bases. Source: unsorted PBMCs, taken 4.4 years after starting antiretroviral therapy. This sequence originates from a woman aged 45-65 years with HIV. The CDR3 region has the DNA TGCGCCAGCAGCCGGAACAGCGGGGGATACACCGGGGAGCTGTTTTTT. This encodes CASSRNSGGYTGELFF.